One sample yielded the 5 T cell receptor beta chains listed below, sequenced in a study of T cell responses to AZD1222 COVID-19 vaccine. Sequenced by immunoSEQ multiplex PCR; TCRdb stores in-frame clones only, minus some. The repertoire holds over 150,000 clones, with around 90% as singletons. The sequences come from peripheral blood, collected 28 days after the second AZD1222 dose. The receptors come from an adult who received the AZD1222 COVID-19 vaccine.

The chain's CDR3 is CASSEAGQGSLPLHF. CDR3 in DNA: TGTGCCAGCAGTGAAGCGGGACAGGGGTCCTTACCCCTCCACTTT. The rearrangement links TRBV6-1 to TRBJ1-6; TRBD1 aligns across 10 bases. Germline CDR1 and CDR2: MNHNS and SASEGT. The CDR3 contains 15 residues. The V gene end was trimmed by 0 bases and the J gene end by 12 bases; junction bases not matched to a gene: 5.

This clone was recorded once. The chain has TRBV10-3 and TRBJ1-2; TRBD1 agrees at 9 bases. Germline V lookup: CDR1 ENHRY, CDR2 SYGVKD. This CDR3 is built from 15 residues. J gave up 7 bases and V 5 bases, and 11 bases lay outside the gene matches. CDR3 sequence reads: CAISSPATGGFGYTF. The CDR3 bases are TGTGCCATCAGTTCTCCCGCGACAGGGGGGTTTGGCTACACCTTC.

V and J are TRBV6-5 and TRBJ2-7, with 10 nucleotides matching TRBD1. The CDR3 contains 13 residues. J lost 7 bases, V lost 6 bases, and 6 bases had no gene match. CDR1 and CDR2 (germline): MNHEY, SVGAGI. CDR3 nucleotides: TGTGCCAGCAGAGGGGACAGGGGAAGAGAGCAGTACTTC. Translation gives CASRGDRGREQYF.

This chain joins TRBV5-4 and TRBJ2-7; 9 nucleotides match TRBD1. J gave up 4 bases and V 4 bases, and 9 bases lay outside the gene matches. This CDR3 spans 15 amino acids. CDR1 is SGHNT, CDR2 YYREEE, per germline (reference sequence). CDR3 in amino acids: CASSRRTGVRYEQYF. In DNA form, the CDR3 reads TGTGCCAGCAGCAGACGGACAGGGGTACGGTACGAGCAGTACTTC. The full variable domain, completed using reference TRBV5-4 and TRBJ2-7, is ETGVTQSPTHLIKTRGQQVTLRCSSQSGHNTVSWYQQALGQGPQFIFQYYREEENGRGNFPPRFSGLQFPNYSSELNVNALELDDSALYLCASSRRTGVRYEQYFGPGTRLTVT.

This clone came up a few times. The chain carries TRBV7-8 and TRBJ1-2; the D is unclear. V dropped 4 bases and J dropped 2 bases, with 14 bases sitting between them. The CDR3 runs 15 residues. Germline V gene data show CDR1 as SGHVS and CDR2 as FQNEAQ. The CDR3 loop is CASSSRGTGNYGYTF. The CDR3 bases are TGTGCCAGCAGCTCCCGCGGCACCGGAAACTATGGCTACACCTTC.